The 10 T cell receptor beta chains below come from one sample, sequenced in a study of blood T cell repertoires in COVID-19. Here immunoSEQ multiplex PCR was the method, and the copy in TCRdb shows in-frame clones only, minus some. The table has some 180,000 clones, approximately 80% seen once. The sequencing sample was made of peripheral blood. These receptors were collected from a human donor in a cohort sampled during active COVID-19.

The V and J genes are TRBV12-5 and TRBJ1-3; weak D call: TRBD1 (5 bases). The CDR3 spans 17 residues. The V end was cut by 1 base, the J end by 1 base, with 14 bases between. Germline V CDR1 and CDR2: LGHNT, FRNRAP. Written as DNA, the CDR3 is TGTGCTAGTGGTTTGGCCCGGGGGGGGGTATCTGGAAACACCATATATTTT. As protein: CASGLARGGVSGNTIYF.

The rearrangement joins TRBV9 to TRBJ2-1, with 10 nucleotides matching TRBD2. The V and J ends lost 4 bases and 4 bases, in that order; junction bases with no gene match: 5. The CDR3 has 15 amino acids. The germline V gene has CDR1 SGDLS and CDR2 YYNGEE. CDR3 loop: CASSPAGGIYNEQFF. As DNA, the CDR3 is TGTGCCAGCAGCCCAGCGGGAGGGATTTACAATGAGCAGTTCTTC.

The gene calls are TRBV10-1 and TRBJ2-7; maybe TRBD1 (6 bases). The CDR3 runs 11 residues. Trimming cost V 10 bases and J 5 bases, with 12 bases left between them. Germline lookup yields CDR1 WNHNN and CDR2 SYGVQD (reference sequence). The DNA of the CDR3 is TGCGCCACCAGCAAGGGGGACGAGCAGTACTTC. Encoded protein: CATSKGDEQYF.

V and J are TRBV19 and TRBJ2-3; D is perhaps TRBD2 (7 bases). The CDR3 runs to 19 residues. Germline lookup yields CDR1 LNHDA and CDR2 SQIVND (reference sequence). The ends were cut back, 5 bases at V and 2 bases at J, with 26 bases in the middle. DNA of the CDR3: TGTGCCAGTAGTCCCCGGGGGGCGGCAAGGAGGGGGTACACAGATACGCAGTATTTT. Protein: CASSPRGAARRGYTDTQYF.

This chain connects TRBV6-6 to TRBJ1-5; TRBD1 agrees at 7 bases. This CDR3 has 14 residues. Germline values: CDR1 MNHNY, CDR2 SVGAGI (reference sequence). V dropped 5 bases and J dropped 5; count of bases not matched to a gene: 6. The CDR3 coding sequence is TGTGCCAGCAGTCCGACAGGGACCTATCAGCCCCAGCATTTT. Translation: CASSPTGTYQPQHF.

This chain connects TRBV25-1 to TRBJ1-1, with D unclear. In germline, CDR1 is MGHDK, CDR2 SYGVNS. The CDR3 consists of 14 residues. Trimming stripped 1 base from V and 3 bases from J, with 9 bases between. Here the CDR3 DNA reads TGTGCCAGCAGTGAATTGGACTGGGACACTGAAGCTTTCTTT. Amino acid sequence: CASSELDWDTEAFF.

The chain links TRBV19 to TRBJ1-2, with 7 bases aligning to TRBD1. Germline V gene sequence: CDR1 LNHDA, CDR2 SQIVND (reference sequence). V lost 5 bases to trimming and J lost 2 bases; unmatched junction nucleotides: 2. The CDR3 is made up of 13 amino acids. The CDR3 loop is CASSRDSNYGYTF. The CDR3 bases are TGTGCCAGTAGTCGGGACAGCAACTATGGCTACACCTTC.

V and J are TRBV5-8 and TRBJ2-7; the match to TRBD1 covers 8 bases. In germline, CDR1 is SGHTS, CDR2 YDEGEE. CDR3 length: 16 residues. V was clipped by 4 bases and J by 2 bases; unmatched bases: 11. The DNA of the CDR3 is TGTGCCAGCAGCCCCCTCAGACAGGGGCGACCCTACGAGCAGTACTTC. Protein: CASSPLRQGRPYEQYF.

J is TRBJ2-7 and V is TRBV5-1, with D possibly being TRBD1 (6 bases). Germline CDR1 and CDR2: SGHRS and YFSETQ. Trimming removed 4 bases from V and 3 bases from J, with 17 bases in between. CDR3 length: 15 amino acids. CDR3 nucleotide sequence: TGCGCCAGCAGCCAGGCCCCCCAGGGGAGCTACGAGCAGTACTTC. This codes for CASSQAPQGSYEQYF.

The genes are TRBV13 and TRBJ1-5; 7 nucleotides line up with TRBD1. The CDR3 has 15 amino acids. V lost 0 bases to trimming and J lost 4 bases; unmatched junction nucleotides: 3. Germline V gene sequence: CDR1 PRHDT, CDR2 FYEKMQ (reference sequence). CDR3 region: CASSLGGTVNQPQHF. The CDR3 nucleotides read TGTGCCAGCAGCTTAGGCGGGACAGTAAATCAGCCCCAGCATTTT.